One and the same sample provided the 31 T cell receptor beta chains below, sequenced in a study of human T cells and chemical hapten exposure. Sample time point: patch test 2, 6 weeks after DPC sensitization. Stated treatment: therapeutic diphenylcyclopropenone sensitization with weekly scalp DPC. TCRdb reanalysed the RACE reads using MiXCR and keeps one entry per CDR3 protein. The sample has around 67,000 distinct CDR3 sequences, approximately 9% seen once. Sample: whole blood, taken in connection with sensitization to the hapten diphenylcyclopropenone (DPC). The receptors derive from a woman aged 45-60 years with alopecia areata. Some clones in this sample may be carry-over from other donors' samples.

This clonotype was recorded a few times. This sequence joins TRBV29-1 and TRBJ2-4; perhaps TRBD1 as D (5 bases). CDR3 length: 13 amino acids. CDR1 SQVTM and CDR2 ANQGSEA come from the germline V gene. Trimming stripped 4 bases from V and 6 bases from J, with 13 bases between. The CDR3 nucleotides read TGCAGCGTTGTGACAGACGCGACAAACATTCAGTACTTC. Translation gives CSVVTDATNIQYF.

This clonotype was counted many times. J is TRBJ1-6 and V is TRBV20-1; TRBD1 matches 9 bases. This CDR3 has 16 residues. Per the germline V gene, CDR1 is DFQATT and CDR2 is SNEGSKA (reference sequence). V lost 3 bases and J lost 6; bases outside the gene matches: 9. The CDR3 coding sequence is TGCAGTGCTAGTGGGACAGGGCTTTCGGCTAATTCACCCCTCCACTTT. Translation gives CSASGTGLSANSPLHF.

The CDR3: CASSSRISDEQFF. DNA for the CDR3: TGTGCCAGCAGCTCCCGGATTAGCGATGAGCAGTTCTTC. V is TRBV5-4 and J is TRBJ2-1, with D possibly matching TRBD2 (5 bases). Germline-derived CDR1 and CDR2 are SGHNT and YYREEE (reference sequence). V was clipped by 3 bases and J by 8 bases, with 12 bases between them. The CDR3 sequence is 13 residues long.

This clonotype was recorded at least ten times. This chain links TRBV29-1 with TRBJ2-3; 8 bases align to TRBD1. This CDR3 has 14 residues. The trim removed 8 bases at V and 4 bases at J, leaving 11 bases unmatched. Germline CDR1 and CDR2: SQVTM and ANQGSEA. CDR3 in DNA: TGCAGCTCCCGACAGGGGACAGTTGCAGATACGCAGTATTTT. Translating it yields CSSRQGTVADTQYF.

J is TRBJ2-5 and V is TRBV6-6; the match to TRBD2 covers 8 bases. The length of the CDR3 is 18 residues. Germline CDR1 is MNHNY and CDR2 is SVGAGI (reference sequence). V trimming: 4 bases; J trimming: 3 bases; junction bases outside the gene matches: 16. Here the CDR3 DNA reads TGTGCCAGCAGTTTCTCCGCCCTCCCCACTAGCGGCGAAGAGACCCAGTACTTC. It is translated as CASSFSALPTSGEETQYF.

On this clonotype itself: A much larger clone differs by one base, so this may be a read error. V usage is TRBV12-5 and J usage is TRBJ1-5; D uncertain. Germline V gene data show CDR1 as LGHNT and CDR2 as FRNRAP. V was clipped by 5 bases and J by 0 bases, with 14 bases between them. CDR3 size: 16 residues. The CDR3, as DNA: TGTGCTAGTGGTCAATGGATAGCTAATAGCAATCAGCCCCAGCATTTT. Protein: CASGQWIANSNQPQHF.

This clonotype was seen more than once but under ten times. This rearrangement joins TRBV29-1 to TRBJ1-2; D may be TRBD1 (6 bases). The germline V and J ends were trimmed by 4 bases and 8 bases, with 11 bases remaining between them. The CDR3 length is 11 residues. Germline CDR1 reads SQVTM; CDR2 reads ANQGSEA. In nucleotides, the CDR3 is TGCAGCGTTGGGGGGGCGCAAGGCTACACCTTC. Translating gives CSVGGAQGYTF.

The chain is built from TRBV5-1 and TRBJ1-6; TRBD1 is a possible D gene (6 bases). Looked up from germline, CDR1 is SGHRS and CDR2 is YFSETQ. The CDR3 totals 15 residues. Trimming stripped 4 bases from V and 10 bases from J, with 18 bases between. Written as DNA, the CDR3 is TGCGCCAGCAGCCCTGAAGGGGGGTCTGAGTCACCCCTCCACTTT. Its translation is CASSPEGGSESPLHF.

This clonotype appeared many times. The chain has TRBV2 and TRBJ1-5, with a possible D match to TRBD1 (5 bases). This CDR3 is built from 14 residues. Per germline, CDR1 SNHLY and CDR2 FYNNEI. Trimming took off 2 bases at V and 3 bases at J, with 8 bases between the two ends. The chain's CDR3 is CASSERGTNQPQHF. In DNA form, the CDR3 reads TGTGCCAGCAGTGAACGAGGGACCAATCAGCCCCAGCATTTT.

V gene TRBV7-8 combines with J gene TRBJ1-6; the match to TRBD1 covers 10 bases. The J segment lost 6 bases and the V segment lost 3 bases, leaving 2 bases of the junction unmatched. From germline, CDR1 is SGHVS and CDR2 FQNEAQ. This CDR3 comprises 15 residues. This chain's CDR3 is CASSFGDRGNSPLHF. For the CDR3, the DNA is TGTGCCAGCAGCTTTGGGGACAGGGGTAATTCACCCCTCCACTTT. The whole variable domain, remainder taken from reference TRBV7-8 and TRBJ1-6, is GAGVSQSPRYKVAKRGQDVALRCDPISGHVSLFWYQQALGQGPEFLTYFQNEAQLDKSGLPSDRFFAERPEGSVSTLKIQRTQQEDSAVYLCASSFGDRGNSPLHFGNGTRLTVT.

This clonotype was counted ten times or more. The chain couples TRBV2 to TRBJ2-2; D gene unclear. Trimming stripped 4 bases from V and 8 bases from J, with 14 bases between. The CDR3 extends over 14 amino acids. CDR1 is SNHLY, CDR2 FYNNEI, per germline. The CDR3 loop is CASSVMTAVGELFF. The DNA of the CDR3 is TGTGCCAGCAGTGTCATGACTGCGGTTGGGGAGCTGTTTTTT.

This clonotype was counted ten times or more. This chain joins TRBV21-1 and TRBJ1-2. TRBV21-1 is recorded as a pseudogene. The CDR3 is 13 amino acids. CDR3 sequence (DNA): TGTGCCAGCAGCACCGGGACTCACTATGGCTACACCTTC. It translates to CASSTGTHYGYTF.

This clonotype was detected a few times. V gene TRBV5-6 combines with J gene TRBJ1-1; D not certain. V was cut by 0 bases and J by 7 bases, with 7 bases left in between. In germline, CDR1 is SGHDT, CDR2 YYEEEE. This CDR3 is built from 12 residues. CDR3: CASSLGTFEAFF. The DNA for the CDR3 is TGTGCCAGCAGCTTGGGGACCTTTGAAGCTTTCTTT.

This clonotype was counted between two and nine times. The V gene is TRBV10-3, the J gene TRBJ2-7; weak D call: TRBD1 (6 bases). V was pared by 7 bases and J by 2 bases, with 15 bases between. The V gene's germline CDR1 is ENHRY and CDR2 SYGVKD. This CDR3 has 14 amino acids. The chain's CDR3 is CAINERQEAYEQYF. CDR3 DNA sequence: TGTGCCATCAACGAGCGACAGGAAGCCTACGAGCAGTACTTC.

The CDR3 here is CASSGRQGAMYEQYF. As DNA, the CDR3 is TGTGCCAGCAGCGGAAGACAGGGGGCAATGTACGAGCAGTACTTC. The chain carries TRBV16 and TRBJ2-7, with TRBD1 matching over 10 bases. In germline, CDR1 is KGHSY, CDR2 FQNENV. This CDR3 spans 15 amino acids. J lost 4 bases, V lost 5 bases, and 8 bases had no gene match.

This clonotype has only a few counts. J is TRBJ2-3 and V is TRBV19; 10 bases agree with TRBD2. V lost 10 bases and J lost 0; bases outside the gene matches: 13. From germline, CDR1 is LNHDA and CDR2 SQIVND (reference sequence). The length of the CDR3 is 17 residues. CDR3: CATKSGTSAASTDTQYF. The DNA for the CDR3 is TGTGCCACGAAGTCCGGGACTAGCGCCGCTAGCACAGATACGCAGTATTTT.

This clonotype turned up a few times. The chain uses TRBV29-1 and TRBJ2-7; weak D call: TRBD2 (5 bases). Trimming pared 3 bases from V and 3 bases from J, leaving 12 bases between. The CDR3 consists of 13 residues. Germline lookup yields CDR1 SQVTM and CDR2 ANQGSEA. The CDR3 reads CSVDQTGNYEQYF. In nucleotides, the CDR3 is TGCAGCGTTGATCAAACGGGGAACTACGAGCAGTACTTC.

This clonotype occurred many times. The chain has TRBV3-1 and TRBJ2-1; TRBD2 aligns across 8 bases. This CDR3 spans 15 amino acids. Germline trimming cut 4 bases from V and 0 bases from J; bases unmatched to any gene: 2. CDR1 LGHDT and CDR2 YNNKEL come from the germline V gene (reference sequence). Here the CDR3 reads CASSLAGSSYNEQFF. CDR3 sequence (DNA): TGTGCCAGCAGCCTAGCGGGGAGCTCCTACAATGAGCAGTTCTTC.

There are many counts of this clonotype. V is TRBV12-3 or TRBV12-4 and J is TRBJ1-2; 10 positions agree with TRBD1. This CDR3 comprises 15 residues. The trim removed 5 bases at V and 7 bases at J, leaving 10 bases unmatched. The DNA for the CDR3 is TGTGCCAGCAGTCCGGGACAGGGGCCCGTGGGTGGCTACACCTTC. Protein: CASSPGQGPVGGYTF.

This clonotype was counted only a few times. V and J are TRBV29-1 and TRBJ2-1; D gene unclear. This CDR3 is built from 13 residues. The germline CDR1 and CDR2 sequences are SQVTM and ANQGSEA. The V gene lost 7 bases and the J gene lost 8 bases, with 18 bases spanning the gap. The CDR3 nucleotides are TGCAGCGCTCGAGAGCTAGGTGGGCATGAGCAGTTCTTC. Its translation: CSARELGGHEQFF.

In its sample, this clonotype was seen many times. The rearrangement joins TRBV5-5 to TRBJ1-6; TRBD1 agrees at 7 bases. The CDR3 is made up of 17 amino acids. The ends lost 0 bases at V and 9 bases at J; junction bases unmatched: 12. Germline V gene data show CDR1 as SGHKS and CDR2 as YYEKEE (reference sequence). CDR3: CASSLDGRQGGSSPLHF. The DNA of the CDR3 is TGTGCCAGCAGCTTGGATGGGCGACAGGGTGGGAGTTCACCCCTCCACTTT.

In its sample, this clonotype was seen many times. The chain recombines TRBV6-2 or TRBV6-3 with TRBJ2-3, with 7 bases aligning to TRBD2. This CDR3 has 17 amino acids. The V gene's germline CDR1 is MNHEY and CDR2 SVGEGT. After removal of 0 bases from V and 0 bases from J, the junction contained 6 bases not matched to a gene. CDR3 in amino acids: CASSYSSRRGSTDTQYF. CDR3 nucleotide sequence: TGTGCCAGCAGTTACTCGAGTCGGCGGGGGAGCACAGATACGCAGTATTTT.

The chain employs TRBV4-3 and TRBJ2-7; the match to TRBD1 covers 8 bases. This CDR3 contains 16 residues. The germline V gene has CDR1 LGHNA and CDR2 YSLEER. The ends lost 3 bases at V and 1 base at J; junction bases unmatched: 8. The CDR3 region has the DNA TGCGCCAGCAGCCAGGGAGCCGGGACAGGTTCCTACGAGCAGTACTTC. This codes for CASSQGAGTGSYEQYF.

Only a few counts were recorded for this clonotype. The chain is built from TRBV29-1 and TRBJ1-1; TRBD1 is a possible D gene (5 bases). Germline loops: CDR1 SQVTM, CDR2 ANQGSEA. The V gene lost 3 bases and the J gene lost 1 base, with 12 bases spanning the gap. This CDR3 has 14 amino acids. The CDR3 loop is CSVDGQGTNTEAFF. For the CDR3, the DNA is TGCAGCGTTGATGGGCAGGGTACGAACACTGAAGCTTTCTTT. Combining the CDR3 with reference TRBV29-1 and TRBJ1-1 gives the whole variable domain SAVISQKPSRDICQRGTSLTIQCQVDSQVTMMFWYRQQPGQSLTLIATANQGSEATYESGFVIDKFPISRPNLTFSTLTVSNMSPEDSSIYLCSVDGQGTNTEAFFGQGTRLTVV.

This clonotype was picked up a small number of times. CDR3 nucleotides: TGTGCCATCAGCTACTTGGGCTACGAGCAGTACTTC. Translated: CAISYLGYEQYF. This chain links TRBV10-3 with TRBJ2-7; D remains ambiguous. This CDR3 spans 12 amino acids. CDR1 ENHRY and CDR2 SYGVKD come from the germline V gene. Trimming cost V 6 bases and J 3 bases, with 9 bases left between them.

Ten or more counts support this clonotype. V is TRBV11-2 and J is TRBJ1-3, with D possibly matching TRBD1 (6 bases). Germline V CDR1 and CDR2: SGHAT, FQNNGV. With 2 bases removed from V and 8 bases from J, the gap between germline ends came to 19 bases. The CDR3 consists of 16 residues. The CDR3 DNA sequence: TGTGCCAGCAGCTTAATCCAGGGGCCTCCCCGGGACACCATATATTTT. It encodes CASSLIQGPPRDTIYF.

This clonotype was seen repeatedly, ten times or more. The chain couples TRBV6-6 to TRBJ1-1; D ambiguous. V lost 8 bases, J lost 5 bases, and 12 bases lay in between. The germline gives CDR1 MNHNY, CDR2 SVGAGI (reference sequence). This CDR3 has 12 residues. CDR3 residues: CASEAPGTEAFF. The CDR3 region has the DNA TGTGCCAGCGAGGCTCCTGGGACTGAAGCTTTCTTT.

The rearrangement uses TRBV2 and TRBJ2-2, with 7 bases fitting TRBD2. The CDR3 loop spans 16 amino acids. Germline trimming cut 6 bases from V and 1 base from J; bases unmatched to any gene: 8. The V gene's germline CDR1 is SNHLY and CDR2 FYNNEI. Here the CDR3 reads CASRPVRGVNTGELFF. CDR3 DNA: TGTGCCAGCAGACCGGTCCGGGGGGTGAACACCGGGGAGCTGTTTTTT.

The V call is TRBV4-1, the J call TRBJ1-1; possibly TRBD1 for D (6 bases). The CDR3 runs to 14 residues. Trimming shortened V by 6 bases and J by 8 bases, and 19 bases separated the two germline ends. Per germline, CDR1 MGHRA and CDR2 YSYEKL. DNA for the CDR3: TGCGCCAGCAGGCCCCTCCGGGGGGGGCCCGAAGCTTTCTTT. This sequence encodes CASRPLRGGPEAFF.

This clonotype was recorded many times. CDR3 sequence reads: CASRRPPAEAFF. CDR3 sequence (DNA): TGTGCCAGTAGGAGGCCGCCCGCTGAAGCTTTCTTT. The chain joins TRBV2 to TRBJ1-1; D gene ambiguous. V shed 9 bases and J shed 6 bases, with 14 bases lying between them. Per germline, CDR1 SNHLY and CDR2 FYNNEI. CDR3 size: 12 residues.

The chain combines TRBV6-5 with TRBJ2-1, with a possible D match to TRBD2 (6 bases). There are 16 residues in the CDR3. CDR1 is MNHEY and CDR2 is SVGAGI in the germline V gene. V shed 2 bases and J shed 7 bases, with 18 bases lying between them. The CDR3 nucleotides read TGTGCCAGCAGTTACGAGGGAGCCGGCGCGGGGAATGAGCAGTTCTTC. It translates to CASSYEGAGAGNEQFF.